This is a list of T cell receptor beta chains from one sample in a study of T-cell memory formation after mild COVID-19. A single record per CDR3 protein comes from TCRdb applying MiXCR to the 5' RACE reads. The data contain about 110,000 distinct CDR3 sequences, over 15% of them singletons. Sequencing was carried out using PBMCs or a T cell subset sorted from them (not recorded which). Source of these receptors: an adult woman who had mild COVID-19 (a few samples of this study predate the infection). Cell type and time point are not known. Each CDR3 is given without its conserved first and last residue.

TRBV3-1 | ASSQEESRGKGSTDTQY
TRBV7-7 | ASSLDRGPTNTGELF
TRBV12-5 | ASGLVLGVGAFLQETQY
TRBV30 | AWSPRTGAYGYT
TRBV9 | ASSALGLVQDTQY
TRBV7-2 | ASSSLGKFTYEQY
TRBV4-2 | ASSQHQTGYYGYT
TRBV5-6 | ASSLATNEKLF
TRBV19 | ASSIGTVGHTGELF
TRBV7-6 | ASSLGGTAPGNTIY
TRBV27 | ASSLSGGANEQF
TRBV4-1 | ASSQEDRPLAYEQY
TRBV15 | ATSRDGSSASYNEQF
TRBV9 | ASSVAVATSSGANVLT
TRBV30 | AWSGPFQAF
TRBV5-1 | ASSTYRATNEKLF
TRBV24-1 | ATSQGQALWDEQY
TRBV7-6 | ASSLGFGYGYT
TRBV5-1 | ASSLGDGPYEQY
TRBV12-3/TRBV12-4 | ASSLQTGTQEQF
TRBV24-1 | ATRDRGTGELF
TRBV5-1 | ASSLYDRATSYEQY